The 10 T cell receptor beta chains listed next were all sequenced from one sample in a study of T-cell reconstitution after alpha-beta-depleted transplantation in children. It was with unique molecular identifiers that the TCRbeta library was prepared. TCRdb analysed the PCR reads with MiXCR anew, one entry per CDR3 protein. The repertoire holds 500,000 to 750,000 distinct CDR3 sequences, with 20% to 30% as singletons. The sample consisted of PBMCs, taken before TCRalphabeta/CD19-depleted stem cell transplant. All receptors come from a boy in the first two years of life with Wiskott-Aldrich syndrome, due to receive a stem cell transplant.

This chain links TRBV12-3 or TRBV12-4 with TRBJ2-1, with TRBD2 matching over 8 bases. The CDR3 sequence is 14 residues long. J lost 4 bases, V lost 7 bases, and 6 bases had no gene match. CDR3 protein: CASKAGGVYNEQFF. In DNA, the CDR3 is TGTGCCAGCAAGGCGGGAGGCGTTTACAATGAGCAGTTCTTC.

The genes are TRBV6-1 and TRBJ2-2; 8 nucleotides align to TRBD2. CDR1 and CDR2 from the germline V gene are MNHNS and SASEGT. With V trimmed by 5 bases and J by 4 bases, 3 bases remained unmatched. The CDR3 runs to 14 residues. The DNA of the CDR3 is TGTGCCAGCAGTAGCGGGAGTCGCACCGGGGAGCTGTTTTTT. It translates to CASSSGSRTGELFF.

A few counts support this clonotype. The CDR3 here is CASSYPTGAFYGYTF. The CDR3 nucleotides are TGTGCCAGCAGTTATCCCACAGGGGCCTTCTATGGCTACACCTTC. The rearrangement uses TRBV6-5 and TRBJ1-2; 7 bases map to TRBD1. The germline gives CDR1 MNHEY, CDR2 SVGAGI. The junction had 8 bases not matched to a gene; V was cut back by 3 bases and J by 4 bases. The CDR3 runs to 15 residues.

The rearrangement links TRBV10-3 to TRBJ1-4; D unclear. The CDR3 extends over 12 amino acids. CDR1 and CDR2 from the germline V gene are ENHRY and SYGVKD. The V end was cut by 3 bases, the J end by 8 bases, with 7 bases between. The CDR3 spells CAISDRSEKLFF. CDR3 nucleotides: TGTGCCATCAGTGACCGTAGCGAAAAACTGTTTTTT.

CDR3 in amino acids: CASSLRTGASPQDAFF. The CDR3 DNA sequence: TGCGCCAGCAGCTTGCGAACAGGGGCCTCACCCCAGGACGCTTTCTTT. The chain has TRBV5-1 and TRBJ1-1; 7 nucleotides line up with TRBD1. The CDR3 length is 16 residues. CDR1 is SGHRS, CDR2 YFSETQ, per germline. V gave up 1 base and J gave up 11 bases; unmatched junction bases: 17.

The V gene is TRBV14, the J gene TRBJ2-2; TRBD2 matches at 11 bases. The CDR3 has 21 residues. The V segment lost 4 bases and the J segment 0 bases; nucleotides outside the gene matches: 16. Germline V gene sequence: CDR1 SGHDN, CDR2 FVKESK. CDR3 residues: CASSRLTAGTSGNANTGELFF. The CDR3 nucleotides are TGTGCCAGCAGCCGCCTAACCGCCGGGACTAGCGGTAACGCGAACACCGGGGAGCTGTTTTTT.

The V and J genes are TRBV5-1 and TRBJ1-1; possibly TRBD1 for D (5 bases). The CDR3 has 14 amino acids. From germline, CDR1 is SGHRS and CDR2 YFSETQ. Trimming stripped 2 bases from V and 4 bases from J, with 12 bases between. CDR3 coding DNA: TGCGCCAGCAGCTTACCCCTGGGGGGCACTGAAGCTTTCTTT. Translation: CASSLPLGGTEAFF.

The V and J genes are TRBV29-1 and TRBJ2-1; D might be TRBD1 or TRBD2, each matching 5 bases. Per the germline V gene, CDR1 is SQVTM and CDR2 is ANQGSEA. The CDR3 consists of 13 residues. Trimming shortened V by 4 bases and J by 9 bases, and 16 bases separated the two germline ends. The CDR3 here is CSVAGLPQGEQFF. As DNA, the CDR3 is TGCAGCGTTGCGGGGTTACCCCAGGGTGAGCAGTTCTTC.

The rearrangement uses TRBV15 and TRBJ2-3; D uncertain. Germline assignment: CDR1 LNHNV and CDR2 YYDKDF (reference sequence). V lost 1 base and J lost 0, with 14 bases in between. The CDR3 contains 17 residues. This CDR3 reads CATSRGVFLSSTDTQYF. Written as DNA, the CDR3 is TGTGCCACCAGCAGAGGGGTCTTCCTATCTAGCACAGATACGCAGTATTTT.

The V and J genes are TRBV5-6 and TRBJ2-1; D is ambiguous. CDR1 and CDR2 (germline): SGHDT, YYEEEE. CDR3 size: 15 residues. V shed 0 bases and J shed 0 bases, with 7 bases lying between them. The CDR3 DNA reads TGTGCCAGCAGCTTGGTGGTAGGCTCCTACAATGAGCAGTTCTTC. Translation gives CASSLVVGSYNEQFF.